The T cell receptor (beta chain) under discussion was sequenced for a study of CD8+CD57+ T cells in acquired aplastic anemia. Previously, flow cytometry had revealed CD8+CD57+ cell expansion in the patients chosen for sequencing. The CDR3 extends over 15 amino acids. V was shortened by 4 bases and J by 6 bases, with 18 bases between the two germline ends. Germline CDR1 and CDR2: MGHRA and YSYEKL. It was genomic DNA that served as the template for profiling TCR beta VDJ and CDR3. TCRdb re-called the reads through MiXCR, storing one row per CDR3 protein. The data contain around 430,000 distinct CDR3 sequences, less than 35% of them singletons. On this clonotype: Antigen specificity is unknown.

Findings and limits, study-wide: Between the patient and control groups, CD8+ Simpson's diversity did not differ significantly.

The sample consisted of sorted CD4+, CD8+, or CD8+CD57+ T cells (not recorded which) from PBMCs. The receptor comes from a human donor with aplastic anemia. The chain couples TRBV4-1 to TRBJ1-2; a weak D match, TRBD1 (5 bases). CDR3 nucleotide sequence: TGCGCCAGCAGCCCGAACGAGGGACCAGAGAATGGCTACACCTTC. Protein sequence: CASSPNEGPENGYTF.